This T cell receptor (beta chain) was profiled in a study of cytomegalovirus exposure and HLA in healthy donors (TCRdb year 2017). As for the study more broadly: The 500 to 800 repertoires of the first cohort and the approximately 110 validation repertoires were produced on the same platform, according to a later analysis. To predict cytomegalovirus infection status, the study brought together high-throughput TCR immunosequencing, statistical association of individual TCRs with disease status, and machine learning. The study was designed to test whether signatures of past pathogen exposure could be identified by cataloging public T cell receptors. In addition to the first cohort of 650 to 800 subjects, a separate validation cohort of about 120 different subjects was used. The full study reports these points: The study gave a list of around 170 TCR beta chains associated with cytomegalovirus. A later analysis found that TCRs clustered in the first cohort also tended to co-occur in the roughly 120 validation repertoires, with just under 95% of cluster scores above 0. According to the authors, the approach could potentially be generalized to other disease states and immunological phenotypes. A later analysis had no HLA typing for the validation cohort, so co-occurrence there was scored across all 130 or so repertoires. Across donors, most TCR sequences were observed very rarely, whereas some public TCRs were present in many individuals. A few of the identified cytomegalovirus-associated TCR beta chains were confirmed in vitro to be specific for cytomegalovirus antigens. In both the original and validation cohorts, the classifier was reported to diagnose cytomegalovirus status with high specificity and sensitivity.

The donors were included in the validation cohort of approximately 130 subjects, a group kept apart from the roughly 700-subject first cohort. This clone has just one count. Its binding antigen is unknown. No much larger clonotype is one base removed from it; base qualities were not supplied. Library generation was performed with the immunoSEQ multiplex PCR assay. From the authors' description of their analysis: To diagnose cytomegalovirus status from the catalog of TCR beta chain sequences, a statistical classification framework was built. TCRdb retrieved this table from immuneACCESS and kept in-frame rearrangements only. Not all clones are present; in checked studies, unresolved V genes account for under half, and no reason is known for the remainder. V, J and clone size derive from that table, while D and trimming were established from the DNA sequence. Within this sample are 100,000 to 120,000 clones, with roughly 87% of them counted one time only. The top ten clonotypes cover 1.5% to 2% of the sample.

The CDR3 sequence holds 18 residues, the cysteine and phenylalanine included. The CDR3 DNA has 54 bases and is translated from base 1. Clipping removes 0 bases from V and 0 bases from J, with 8 as the unmatched junction base count. The CDR1 and CDR2 encoded by the germline V gene are SGHRS and YFSETQ. Sequencing was carried out using PBMCs. This sequence originates from a woman between 18 and 30 years old in good health and CMV-seronegative. Recombination linked TRBV5-1 to TRBJ1-4, with TRBD1 matching 7 junction bases. The CDR3 reads as follows: CASSLDLDRRSTNEKLFF. DNA sequence: TGCGCCAGCAGCTTGGACCTGGACAGGCGATCAACTAATGAAAAACTGTTTTTT.